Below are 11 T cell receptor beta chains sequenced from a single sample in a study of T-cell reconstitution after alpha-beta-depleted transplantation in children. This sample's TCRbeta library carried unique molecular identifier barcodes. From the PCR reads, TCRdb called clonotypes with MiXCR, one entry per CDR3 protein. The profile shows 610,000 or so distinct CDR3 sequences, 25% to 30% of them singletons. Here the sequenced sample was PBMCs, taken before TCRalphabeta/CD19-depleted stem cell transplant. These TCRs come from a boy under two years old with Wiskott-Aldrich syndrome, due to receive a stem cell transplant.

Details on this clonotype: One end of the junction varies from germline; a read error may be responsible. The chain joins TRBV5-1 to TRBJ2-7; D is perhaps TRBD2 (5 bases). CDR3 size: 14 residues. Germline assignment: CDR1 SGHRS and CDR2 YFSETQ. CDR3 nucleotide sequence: TGCGCCAGCAGCTTGGGCAGCGGCCCTGGGGATTTGGACTTC. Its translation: CASSLGSGPGDLDF.

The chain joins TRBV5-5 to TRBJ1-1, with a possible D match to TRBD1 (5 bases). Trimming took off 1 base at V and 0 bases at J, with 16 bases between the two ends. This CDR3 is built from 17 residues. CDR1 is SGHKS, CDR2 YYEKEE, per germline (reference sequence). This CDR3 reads CASSLRGLFRLNTEAFF. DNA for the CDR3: TGTGCCAGCAGCTTGAGGGGCCTATTTAGACTGAACACTGAAGCTTTCTTT.

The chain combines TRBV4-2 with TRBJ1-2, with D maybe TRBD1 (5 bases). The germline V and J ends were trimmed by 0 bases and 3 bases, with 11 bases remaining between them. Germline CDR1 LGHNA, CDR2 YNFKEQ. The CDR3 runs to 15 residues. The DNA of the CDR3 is TGTGCCAGCAGCCAAGAGGTGGGGGAGGACTATGGCTACACCTTC. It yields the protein CASSQEVGEDYGYTF.

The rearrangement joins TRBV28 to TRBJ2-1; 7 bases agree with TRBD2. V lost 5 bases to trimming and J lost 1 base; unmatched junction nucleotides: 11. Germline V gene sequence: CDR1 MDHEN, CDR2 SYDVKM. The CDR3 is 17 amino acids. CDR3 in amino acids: CASSGSFEGGSYNEQFF. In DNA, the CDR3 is TGTGCCAGCAGTGGTTCTTTTGAGGGAGGGTCCTACAATGAGCAGTTCTTC.

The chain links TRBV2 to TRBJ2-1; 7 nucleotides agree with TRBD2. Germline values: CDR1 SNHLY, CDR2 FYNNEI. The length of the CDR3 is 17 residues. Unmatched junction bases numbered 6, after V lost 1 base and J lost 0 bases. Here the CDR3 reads CASSEGGAGSSYNEQFF. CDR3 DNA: TGTGCCAGCAGTGAAGGGGGAGCGGGATCCTCCTACAATGAGCAGTTCTTC.

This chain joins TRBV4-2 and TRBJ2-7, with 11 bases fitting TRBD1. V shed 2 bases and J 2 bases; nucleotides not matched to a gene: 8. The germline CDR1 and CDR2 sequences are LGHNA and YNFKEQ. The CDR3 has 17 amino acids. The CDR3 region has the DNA TGTGCCAGCAGCCAAACCGGGACAGGGGGACGTACCTACGAGCAGTACTTC. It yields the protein CASSQTGTGGRTYEQYF.

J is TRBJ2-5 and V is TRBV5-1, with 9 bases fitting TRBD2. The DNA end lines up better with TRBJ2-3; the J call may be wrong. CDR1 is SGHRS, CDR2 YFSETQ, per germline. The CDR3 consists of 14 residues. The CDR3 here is CASSRREGLDTQYF. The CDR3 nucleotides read TGCGCCAGCAGCAGGCGGGAGGGCCTTGATACGCAGTATTTT.

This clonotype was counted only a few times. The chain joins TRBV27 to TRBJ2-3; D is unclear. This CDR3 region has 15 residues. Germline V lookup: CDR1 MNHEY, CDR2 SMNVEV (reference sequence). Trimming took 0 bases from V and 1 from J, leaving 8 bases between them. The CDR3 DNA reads TGTGCCAGCAGTTTATCGCCAGGTGGCACAGATACGCAGTATTTT. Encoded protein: CASSLSPGGTDTQYF.

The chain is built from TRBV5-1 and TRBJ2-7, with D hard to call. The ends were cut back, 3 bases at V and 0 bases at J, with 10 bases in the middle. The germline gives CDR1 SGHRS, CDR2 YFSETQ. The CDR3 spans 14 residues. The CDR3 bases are TGCGCCAGCAGCTCATTGGAGATCTCCTACGAGCAGTACTTC. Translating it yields CASSSLEISYEQYF.

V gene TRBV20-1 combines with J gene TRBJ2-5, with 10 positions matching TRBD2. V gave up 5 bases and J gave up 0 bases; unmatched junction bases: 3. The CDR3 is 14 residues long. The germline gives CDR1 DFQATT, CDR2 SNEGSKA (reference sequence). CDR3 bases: TGCAGTGCTCGGACTAGCGGAGACCAAGAGACCCAGTACTTC. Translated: CSARTSGDQETQYF.

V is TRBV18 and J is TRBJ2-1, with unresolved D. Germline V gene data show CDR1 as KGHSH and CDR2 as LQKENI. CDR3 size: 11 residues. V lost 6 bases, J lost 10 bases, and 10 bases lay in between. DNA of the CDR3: TGTGCCAGCTCGCCGATCTTCGAGCAGTTCTTC. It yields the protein CASSPIFEQFF.